This T cell receptor (beta chain) was recorded in a study of blood T cell repertoires in COVID-19. Produced via immunoSEQ multiplex PCR; TCRdb's table is partial and in-frame only. In the table there are 250,000 or so clones, about nine tenths of which are singletons. The CDR3 spans 17 residues. Losses at the gene ends were 0 bases for V and 2 bases for J; bases not matched to a gene: 4. The germline gives CDR1 PRHDT, CDR2 FYEKMQ (reference sequence). The sequencing input was PBMCs or T cells enriched from blood (not recorded which). The receptor's source is a man between 35 and 55 years old who had recovered from COVID-19. This chain links TRBV13 with TRBJ2-1; 10 nucleotides agree with TRBD2. CDR3 DNA: TGTGCCAGCAGCTTAGGCCGAGCGGGAGGGACCTACAATGAGCAGTTCTTC. Amino acids: CASSLGRAGGTYNEQFF.